Listed below are T cell receptor beta chains from one sample, sequenced in a study of PD-L1 blockade in urothelial cancer. Data came from immunoSEQ multiplex PCR; TCRdb stores just in-frame clones and leaves some out. The sample includes about 44,000 clones, under 95% of them seen just once. The material sequenced was PBMCs, taken around atezolizumab (anti-PD-L1) treatment. The receptors were sampled from an older man with urothelial cancer. Each CDR3 is given with its conserved first and last residue. Fields, in order: clone size, J gene, V gene, D gene, CDR3 protein, CDR3 DNA. D genes are given only for firm matches. Not all rows give a size; the values are once, few, many and, for expanded clones, a class.

>.|TRBJ2-1|TRBV7-2|TRBD2
CASSLISGSANEQFF
TGTGCCAGCAGCTTAATTAGCGGGAGTGCAAATGAGCAGTTCTTC
>.|TRBJ2-7|TRBV21-1|.
CAKWTGNSYEQYF
TGTGCCAAATGGACAGGAAACTCCTACGAGCAGTACTTC
>.|TRBJ2-7|TRBV10-1|TRBD2
CASLASGPSLYEQYF
TGCGCCAGCTTGGCTAGCGGGCCTTCCCTCTACGAGCAGTACTTC
>.|TRBJ2-3|TRBV9|.
CASSASGDTDTQYF
TGTGCCAGCAGCGCTTCAGGGGACACAGATACGCAGTATTTT
>.|TRBJ2-1|TRBV7-8|.
CASSLVQAEQFF
TGTGCCAGCAGCTTAGTTCAGGCGGAGCAGTTCTTC
>.|TRBJ1-2|TRBV19|TRBD1
CASSFRPGTGVYSPNYGYTF
TGTGCCAGTAGTTTCCGTCCCGGGACAGGAGTCTACTCCCCTAACTATGGCTACACCTTC
>.|TRBJ2-1|TRBV6-1|.
CASSPGLKREQFF
TGTGCCAGCAGCCCTGGACTGAAGAGAGAGCAGTTCTTC
>.|TRBJ1-2|TRBV9|.
CASSETANYGYTF
TGTGCCAGCAGTGAGACAGCTAACTATGGCTACACCTTC
>.|TRBJ1-1|TRBV19|.
CASSLRGVGTEAFF
TGTGCCAGTAGTTTGCGGGGGGTAGGCACTGAAGCTTTCTTT
>.|TRBJ1-3|TRBV28|TRBD1
CASRRTGGDSGNTIYF
TGTGCCAGCAGGCGGACAGGGGGAGATTCTGGAAACACCATATATTTT
>.|TRBJ2-5|TRBV5-6|TRBD1
CASSEDRGETQYF
TGTGCCAGCAGCGAGGACAGGGGAGAGACCCAGTACTTC
>.|TRBJ2-1|TRBV19|.
CASSITFSAGNEQFF
TGTGCCAGTAGTATCACCTTCAGCGCGGGGAATGAGCAGTTCTTC
>.|TRBJ2-1|TRBV18|TRBD2
CASSNLGLADYNEQFF
TGTGCCAGCTCAAATTTGGGACTAGCGGACTACAATGAGCAGTTCTTC
>.|TRBJ2-1|TRBV5-1|TRBD2
CASSFPPAGEGTYNEQFF
TGCGCCAGCAGTTTTCCTCCCGCGGGGGAGGGAACGTACAATGAGCAGTTCTTC
>.|TRBJ2-3|TRBV30|TRBD2
CAWTGGDTQYF
TGTGCCTGGACGGGGGGGGATACGCAGTATTTT
>.|TRBJ2-5|TRBV5-1|.
CASSLVRPYQETQYF
TGCGCCAGCAGCTTGGTGCGGCCGTACCAAGAGACCCAGTACTTC
>.|TRBJ1-2|TRBV5-1|.
CASRTGAAEYGYTF
TGCGCCAGCAGGACAGGCGCGGCGGAGTATGGCTACACCTTC
>.|TRBJ2-6|TRBV7-6|TRBD1
CASSLWGTGGSPSSGANVLTF
TGTGCCAGCAGCTTATGGGGGACAGGGGGGTCTCCCAGCTCTGGGGCCAACGTCCTGACTTTC
>.|TRBJ2-3|TRBV18|TRBD2
CASSPAGGPDTQYF
TGTGCCAGCTCACCAGCGGGAGGCCCAGATACGCAGTATTTT
>.|TRBJ2-5|TRBV29-1|.
CSVDPQRWSTQYF
TGCAGCGTTGACCCCCAGCGGTGGTCAACCCAGTACTTC
>.|TRBJ1-2|TRBV29-1|.
CSVGAEGANYGYTF
TGCAGCGTTGGAGCCGAAGGAGCTAACTATGGCTACACCTTC
>.|TRBJ2-3|TRBV7-2|TRBD2
CASSLVGTSGTDTQYF
TGTGCCAGCAGCTTAGTGGGGACTAGCGGGACAGATACGCAGTATTTT
>.|TRBJ1-1|TRBV6-1|.
CASSESRLYTEAFF
TGTGCCAGCAGTGAAAGCCGGTTGTACACTGAAGCTTTCTTT
>.|TRBJ2-1|TRBV11-2|TRBD2
CASSLGGGSHYNEQFF
TGTGCCAGCAGCTTAGGGGGCGGGAGCCACTACAATGAGCAGTTCTTC
>.|TRBJ2-1|TRBV2|.
CASSEVGRANNEQFF
TGTGCCAGCAGTGAAGTCGGGAGAGCAAACAATGAGCAGTTCTTC
>once|TRBJ2-3|TRBV9|TRBD2
CASSAKRGTSSTDTQYF
TGTGCCAGCAGCGCCAAGCGGGGGACTTCTAGCACAGATACGCAGTATTTT
>.|TRBJ2-7|TRBV5-1|.
CASSLQRPSYEQYF
TGCGCCAGCAGCCTGCAGCGACCATCTTACGAGCAGTACTTC
>once|TRBJ2-4|TRBV5-1|TRBD1
CASSSQQGNIQYF
TGCGCCAGCAGCTCACAACAGGGGAACATTCAGTACTTC
>.|TRBJ2-7|TRBV30|.
CAWSVARYEQYF
TGTGCCTGGAGTGTAGCGCGCTACGAGCAGTACTTC
>.|TRBJ2-3|TRBV7-3|TRBD2
CASSSSSGRWDTQYF
TGTGCCAGCAGCTCATCTAGCGGGAGGTGGGATACGCAGTATTTT
>.|TRBJ1-1|TRBV11-2|.
CASSLRYGNTEAFF
TGTGCCAGCAGCTTACGGTACGGGAACACTGAAGCTTTCTTT
>.|TRBJ1-2|TRBV5-1|.
CASSFLQGTNYGYTF
TGCGCCAGCAGCTTCCTACAGGGTACTAACTATGGCTACACCTTC
>.|TRBJ2-7|TRBV11-2|.
CASSLRVIDEQYF
TGTGCCAGCAGCTTGAGGGTTATCGACGAGCAGTACTTC
>once|TRBJ2-5|TRBV5-1|.
CASSGLGAPQETQYF
TGCGCCAGCAGCGGGCTGGGGGCGCCCCAAGAGACCCAGTACTTC
>.|TRBJ1-5|TRBV7-2|.
CASSLTTVSNQPQHF
TGTGCCAGCAGCTTGACGACAGTCAGCAATCAGCCCCAGCATTTT
>.|TRBJ2-1|TRBV6-4|TRBD1
CASSRTGNNEQFF
TGTGCCAGCTCCCGGACAGGTAACAATGAGCAGTTCTTC
>.|TRBJ1-2|TRBV4-1|.
CASSQGPEVYGYTF
TGCGCCAGCAGCCAAGGCCCTGAGGTATATGGCTACACCTTC
>.|TRBJ1-5|TRBV28|TRBD1
CASSQTGGQPQHF
TGTGCCAGCAGTCAGACAGGGGGTCAGCCCCAGCATTTT
>.|TRBJ2-7|TRBV29-1|.
CSVDSGGYEQYF
TGCAGCGTTGATTCAGGTGGCTACGAGCAGTACTTC
>.|TRBJ2-7|TRBV25-1|.
CASSGYETESLVF
TGTGCCAGCAGTGGTTATGAGACAGAATCTCTTGTTTTC
>.|TRBJ1-5|TRBV19|.
CASTTSYNQPQHF
TGTGCCAGTACGACAAGCTACAATCAGCCCCAGCATTTT
>.|TRBJ1-2|TRBV28|.
CASTLYRQAAGYTF
TGTGCCAGCACCCTATACAGACAGGCCGCGGGCTACACCTTC
>.|TRBJ1-2|TRBV5-5|TRBD1
CASSQPTGGLGYTF
TGTGCCAGCAGCCAGCCGACAGGGGGCTTGGGCTACACCTTC
>.|TRBJ2-2|TRBV18|.
CASSPSGAYNGELFF
TGTGCCAGCTCACCGTCAGGGGCCTATAACGGGGAGCTGTTTTTT
>.|TRBJ2-1|TRBV18|.
CASSHASIEQFF
TGTGCCAGCTCACACGCTAGCATTGAGCAGTTCTTC
>.|TRBJ1-5|TRBV18|.
CASSPGQGNGQPQHF
TGTGCCAGCTCACCAGGGCAGGGGAACGGTCAGCCCCAGCATTTT